The source of this TCR beta chain is a study of memory CD4+ T cells and cytomegalovirus serostatus. Points from the study as a whole: The CMV-associated TCR signature appears largely within the CD4+ memory repertoire.

This CDR3 has 14 amino acids. V was shortened by 7 bases and J by 6 bases, with 16 bases between the two germline ends. Germline loops: CDR1 SGHVS, CDR2 FQNEAQ. Single viable CD3+CD4+CD8-CD45RO+ cells were sorted as the memory CD4+ T cells. In the case of this clone: What it recognizes is unknown.

The table came from immunoSEQ multiplex PCR; TCRdb's copy has only in-frame clones and leaves some out. The top ten clones hold less than 0.75% of a sample with about 43,000 clones, around four fifths of them seen once. This chain uses TRBV7-8 with TRBJ2-1; maybe TRBD1 (6 bases). The clonotype was recovered from an adult in good health and CMV-seronegative. The sample comprised memory CD4+ T cells from blood. CDR3: CASIQGTFGNEQFF. CDR3 sequence (DNA): TGTGCCAGCATACAGGGAACTTTTGGCAATGAGCAGTTCTTC.